The rows below give T cell receptor beta chains drawn from one sample of a study of T cell responses to AZD1222 COVID-19 vaccine. This table comes from immunoSEQ multiplex PCR, and its TCRdb copy is limited to in-frame clones, with some not included. The data contain under 150,000 clones, about 93% of them singletons. Specimen: peripheral blood, collected on day 0 of AZD1222 vaccination. The receptors come from an adult in good health. CDR3s include the opening cysteine and the closing phenylalanine or tryptophan. A D gene is named only where the DNA matches it firmly.

v_call	j_call	d_call	cdr3_nt	cdr3_aa
TRBV29-1	TRBJ1-2	.	TGCAGCGTTGAAAACGTGACAGACATACTCGATTATGGCTACACCTTC	CSVENVTDILDYGYTF
TRBV6-5	TRBJ1-1	.	TGTGCCAGCAGTTCCCCGAGGGGTAACGCTGAAGCTTTCTTT	CASSSPRGNAEAFF
TRBV7-2	TRBJ2-4	.	TGTGCCAGCAGCCCGACTGTGTTAGCCAAAAACATTCAGTACTTC	CASSPTVLAKNIQYF
TRBV7-9	TRBJ2-1	.	TGTGCCAGCAGCGAATTAAGCGCGGGCAATGAGCAGTTCTTC	CASSELSAGNEQFF
TRBV7-5	TRBJ1-6	.	TGTGTCAGAAGCCGCCCTGTACGGTATAATTCACCCCTCCACTTT	CVRSRPVRYNSPLHF
TRBV4-3	TRBJ2-7	TRBD2	TGCGCCAGCAGCCACAGACTAGCGGGCCACTACGAGCAGTACTTC	CASSHRLAGHYEQYF
TRBV9	TRBJ2-3	.	TGTGCCAGCAGCGGAAGCCCTGGCAGCTTTAGCACAGATACGCAGTATTTT	CASSGSPGSFSTDTQYF
TRBV5-4	TRBJ1-1	TRBD1	TGTGCCAGCAGCTGGGCGGACAGGTCGAACACTGAAGCTTTCTTT	CASSWADRSNTEAFF
TRBV3-1/TRBV3-2	TRBJ2-1	TRBD2	TGTGCCAGCAGCCAATGGTCTAGCGGGAACCCCCTGAGGAATGAGCAGTTCTTC	CASSQWSSGNPLRNEQFF
TRBV19	TRBJ2-2	.	TGTGCCACCAGCCCAGGGGCCTCGAACACCGGGGAGCTGTTTTTT	CATSPGASNTGELFF
TRBV2	TRBJ2-1	.	TGTGCCAGCATAGCCGGGGCAGTCGATGAGCAGTTCTTC	CASIAGAVDEQFF
TRBV20-1	TRBJ1-1	.	TGCAGTGTTGAATTGAACACTGAAGCTTTCTTT	CSVELNTEAFF
TRBV3-1/TRBV3-2	TRBJ2-1	TRBD2	TGTGCCAGCAGCCAAGGGGCAGCGGGAGTGGCCAATGAGCAGTTCTTC	CASSQGAAGVANEQFF